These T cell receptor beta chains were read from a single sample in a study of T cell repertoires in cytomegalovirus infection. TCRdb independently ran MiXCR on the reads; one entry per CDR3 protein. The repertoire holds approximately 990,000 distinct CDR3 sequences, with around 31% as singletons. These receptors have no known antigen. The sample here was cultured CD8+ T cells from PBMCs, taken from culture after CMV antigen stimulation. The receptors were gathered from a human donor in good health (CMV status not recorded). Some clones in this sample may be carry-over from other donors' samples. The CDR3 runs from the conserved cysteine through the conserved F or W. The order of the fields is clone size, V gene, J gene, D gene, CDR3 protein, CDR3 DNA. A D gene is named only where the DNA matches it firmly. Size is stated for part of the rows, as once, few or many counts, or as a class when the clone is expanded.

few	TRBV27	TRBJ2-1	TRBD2	CASSLLAGGLGEQFF	TGTGCCAGCAGTCTACTAGCGGGGGGGCTTGGTGAGCAGTTCTTC
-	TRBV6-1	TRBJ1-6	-	CASRDRTVYDSPLHF	TGTGCCAGCAGAGATAGGACGGTTTACGATTCACCCCTCCACTTT
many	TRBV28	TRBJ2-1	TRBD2	CASSPGRGIYNEQFF	TGTGCCAGCAGTCCCGGGCGGGGGATCTACAATGAGCAGTTCTTC
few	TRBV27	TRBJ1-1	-	CASSLSWTLNTEAFF	TGTGCCAGCAGTTTATCGTGGACGCTGAACACTGAAGCTTTCTTT
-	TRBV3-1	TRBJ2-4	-	CASSQGLGGRAKNIQYF	TGTGCCAGCAGCCAAGGCTTGGGGGGGCGAGCCAAAAACATTCAGTACTTC
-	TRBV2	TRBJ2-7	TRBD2	CAAGASGSYEQYF	TGTGCCGCTGGGGCTAGCGGTTCCTACGAGCAGTACTTC
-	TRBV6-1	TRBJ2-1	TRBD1	CASLEDRARNEQFF	TGTGCCAGCCTTGAGGACAGGGCTCGCAATGAGCAGTTCTTC
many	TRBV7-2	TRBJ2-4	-	CASSLVGGIQYF	TGTGCCAGCAGCTTAGTGGGGGGCATTCAGTACTTC
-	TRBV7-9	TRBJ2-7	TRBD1	CASSSGTGKLSSYEQYF	TGTGCCAGCAGTTCCGGGACAGGGAAATTATCTTCCTACGAGCAGTACTTC
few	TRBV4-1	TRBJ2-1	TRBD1	CASSHPGQGNNEQFF	TGCGCCAGCAGCCACCCGGGACAGGGGAACAATGAGCAGTTCTTC
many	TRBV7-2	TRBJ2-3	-	CASSPSYLSTDTQYF	TGTGCCAGCAGCCCCTCTTATCTTAGCACAGATACGCAGTATTTT
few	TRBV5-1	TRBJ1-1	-	CASSLTLRRTEAFF	TGCGCCAGCAGCTTGACCTTAAGGCGCACTGAAGCTTTCTTT
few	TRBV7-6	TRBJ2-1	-	CASSLAGGGLPEQFF	TGTGCCAGCAGCTTAGCGGGGGGAGGCCTACCGGAGCAGTTCTTC
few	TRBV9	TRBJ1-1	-	CASGERPGAFF	TGTGCCAGCGGTGAAAGACCGGGAGCTTTCTTT
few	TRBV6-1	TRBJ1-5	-	CASSLRQASNQPQHF	TGTGCCAGCAGTCTTAGACAGGCCAGCAATCAGCCCCAGCATTTT
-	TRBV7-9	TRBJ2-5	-	CASSLAGIETQYF	TGTGCCAGCAGCTTGGCAGGGATAGAGACCCAGTACTTC
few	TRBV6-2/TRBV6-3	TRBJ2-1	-	CASTLTDGLEQFF	TGTGCCAGCACCCTGACAGACGGGCTTGAGCAGTTCTTC
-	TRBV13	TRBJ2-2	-	CASSLRRAGELFF	TGTGCCAGCAGCTTGAGACGGGCCGGGGAGCTGTTTTTT